The clone carrying this T cell receptor (beta chain) occurred a few times. The antigen is unknown. The CDR3 length is 17 residues. V was pared by 2 bases and J by 0 bases, with 11 bases between. Germline V gene lookup returns CDR1 SGHTA and CDR2 FQGTGA. From 5'RACE with constant-segment primers came TCR alpha and TCR beta cDNA libraries that carried sample barcodes and UMIs. TCRdb recomputed calls from the 5' RACE reads with MiXCR, one row per CDR3 protein. The sample comprises a few hundred thousand distinct CDR3 sequences, roughly 20% of which are singletons, and under 25% rests with the top ten. The sample originates from a study of T-cell memory formation after mild COVID-19. For the study at large: Largely, TCR clusters stayed within a single donor. Findings and limits, study-wide: CD4/CD8 balance held among clones contracting day 15 to 85, and later expanders leaned CD4+.

The TCR comes from a man between 18 and 35 years old who had mild COVID-19 (a few samples of this study predate the infection). Cell type and time point are not known. Material: PBMCs or a T cell subset sorted from them (not recorded which). The rearrangement uses TRBV7-3 and TRBJ2-6; perhaps D is TRBD1 or TRBD2 (5 bases each). DNA of the CDR3: TGTGCCAGCAGCTTAGGGGGAATACGCTCTGGGGCCAACGTCCTGACTTTC. Protein product: CASSLGGIRSGANVLTF.